This T cell receptor (beta chain) was sequenced for a study of cytomegalovirus exposure and HLA in healthy donors. The PCR contained 60 Vbeta and 13 Jbeta primers. Profiled with immunoSEQ multiplex PCR; TCRdb holds only in-frame clones, not every one. The table shows some 130,000 clones, with roughly 80% occurring only once. In this sample, this clone turned up a few times. Trimming left V 2 bases short and J 8 bases short, with 16 bases between. Germline CDR1 is SGHNT and CDR2 is YYREEE (reference sequence). The CDR3 runs 14 residues. The clonotype originates from a boy aged 5 to 17 in good health and CMV-seronegative. Sequencing input: PBMCs. The rearrangement joins TRBV5-4 to TRBJ1-2, with unresolved D. CDR3 bases: TGTGCCAGCAGCTTAGGAACGGACTCTGGGGGCTACACCTTC. Protein product: CASSLGTDSGGYTF.